Described below is a single T cell receptor (beta chain) sequence and its context. The antigen remains undetermined. CDR3 length equals 16 residues. The trim removed 4 bases at V and 5 bases at J, leaving 12 bases unmatched. Germline assignment: CDR1 SGHTA and CDR2 FQGNSA. Clones were read by immunoSEQ multiplex PCR, and TCRdb kept only the in-frame ones, dropping some. The profile covers tens of thousands of clones, with around nine tenths appearing a single time and 1.6% taken by the ten largest. Recipients received nonmyeloablative bone marrow transplants from related graft donors, with transient mixed chimerism. This specimen belongs to a study of Tregs in tolerant kidney transplant recipients. The study's findings and limits: Activated donor B cell expansion appeared to reveal the most relevant donor-specific TCRbeta repertoire.

The sample was CD4+ T cells from blood (PBMCs), taken 24 months after the transplant. This TCR was sampled from a human patient who received a combined kidney and bone marrow transplant. Some T cells may be supplied by the graft donor. This chain connects TRBV7-2 to TRBJ2-5, with 8 bases matching TRBD2. The CDR3: CASSSPGGGVWETQYF. The CDR3 nucleotides read TGTGCCAGCAGCTCTCCGGGAGGGGGAGTCTGGGAGACCCAGTACTTC.